The 11 T cell receptor beta chains presented below share a single source sample, sequenced in a study of T-cell memory formation after mild COVID-19. TCRdb processed the 5' RACE reads anew with MiXCR; each CDR3 protein has one entry. The sample yields about 340,000 distinct CDR3 sequences, roughly 20% seen once. Input material: PBMCs or a T cell subset sorted from them (not recorded which). These receptors all stem from an adult woman who had mild COVID-19 (a few samples of this study predate the infection). Cell type and time point are not known.

The gene calls are TRBV18 and TRBJ2-5, with 7 bases identical to TRBD1. V shed 2 bases and J 5 bases; nucleotides not matched to a gene: 11. There are 16 residues in the CDR3. Germline V CDR1 and CDR2: KGHSH, LQKENI. The CDR3: CASSPSSAGGRETQYF. In DNA form, the CDR3 reads TGTGCCAGCTCACCATCTTCGGCAGGGGGTAGGGAGACCCAGTACTTC.

This clonotype has more than one count but fewer than ten. This rearrangement joins TRBV18 to TRBJ2-7, with 12 bases lining up with TRBD1. This CDR3 comprises 15 residues. CDR1 is KGHSH, CDR2 LQKENI, per germline. Unmatched junction bases numbered 10, after V lost 6 bases and J lost 7 bases. The CDR3 DNA follows: TGTGCCAGCTCCCCTACCCGGGACAGGGGGCATGAGCAGTACTTC. Encoded protein: CASSPTRDRGHEQYF.

The chain is built from TRBV4-1 and TRBJ2-2, with 8 bases matching TRBD1. Per the germline V gene, CDR1 is MGHRA and CDR2 is YSYEKL. The CDR3 length is 17 residues. V lost 4 bases, J lost 4 bases, and 11 bases stayed unmatched. Here the CDR3 DNA reads TGCGCCAGCAGCCCGAACCTGGACAGGGTCGGCACCGGGGAGCTGTTTTTT. Its protein product is CASSPNLDRVGTGELFF.

The CDR3 DNA reads as TGTGCCAGCAAAGAACTAGCGGGGGGGCAAGAGACCCAGTACTTC. It encodes CASKELAGGQETQYF. The chain couples TRBV6-1 to TRBJ2-5; TRBD2 aligns across 13 bases. From germline, CDR1 is MNHNS and CDR2 SASEGT. This CDR3 contains 15 residues. The V gene end was trimmed by 7 bases and the J gene end by 2 bases; junction bases not matched to a gene: 4.

To note about this clonotype: One end of the junction varies from germline; a read error may be responsible. The chain uses TRBV4-2 and TRBJ2-7; TRBD1 matches 10 bases. The CDR3 covers 18 residues. The germline V gene has CDR1 LGHNA and CDR2 YNFKEQ. For the CDR3, the DNA is TGTGCCAGCAGCCAAGGATCAGGGGACAGGGGTTCTTCCTACGGGCAGTACTTC. Translating gives CASSQGSGDRGSSYGQYF.

At least ten counts were recorded for this clonotype. CDR3 sequence (DNA): TGTGCCAGCAGTCTCACCGGGACAGGCGAGCAGTACTTC. Translating gives CASSLTGTGEQYF. The chain joins TRBV12-3 or TRBV12-4 to TRBJ2-7; 8 positions agree with TRBD1. The ends lost 5 bases at V and 6 bases at J; junction bases unmatched: 6. The CDR3 sequence is 13 residues long.

V and J are TRBV30 and TRBJ2-5; D unresolved. CDR1 is GTSNPN, CDR2 SVGIG, per germline (reference sequence). This CDR3 has 16 amino acids. Between the trimmed V and J ends, which lost 2 bases and 4 bases, there was a span of 20 bases. The CDR3 coding sequence is TGTGCCTGGAGTCAAGCCCGCAGCCGGCTCCGAGAGACCCAGTACTTC. The encoded protein is CAWSQARSRLRETQYF.

As DNA, the CDR3 is TGTGCCAGCAGTGCCCTACCGGGGGGGAGCGGGAGAACAGATACGCAGTATTTT. Translated: CASSALPGGSGRTDTQYF. The rearrangement joins TRBV6-6 to TRBJ2-3; 8 bases fit TRBD2. Germline V gene data show CDR1 as MNHNY and CDR2 as SVGAGI (reference sequence). The J segment lost 3 bases and the V segment lost 5 bases, leaving 16 bases of the junction unmatched. The CDR3 has 18 amino acids.

The CDR3: CASSPPSQVYEQYF. Here the CDR3 DNA reads TGTGCCAGCAGTCCACCCAGTCAAGTCTACGAGCAGTACTTC. The chain links TRBV25-1 to TRBJ2-7; no clear D gene. V was clipped by 5 bases and J by 3 bases, with 14 bases between them. Germline V gene lookup returns CDR1 MGHDK and CDR2 SYGVNS. There are 14 residues in the CDR3.

This clonotype has only a few counts. V is TRBV30 and J is TRBJ1-6; D is unclear. This CDR3 is 13 amino acids long. V was shortened by 3 bases and J by 6 bases, with 9 bases between the two germline ends. Germline V gene sequence: CDR1 GTSNPN, CDR2 SVGIG (reference sequence). CDR3: CAWRADFNSPLHF. The CDR3 DNA reads as TGTGCCTGGAGGGCAGATTTTAATTCACCCCTCCACTTT.

The chain is built from TRBV12-3 or TRBV12-4 and TRBJ2-7, with D perhaps given as TRBD1 or TRBD2 (7 bases each). Trimming cost V 6 bases and J 0 bases, with 18 bases left between them. The CDR3 covers 16 residues. The CDR3 loop is CASSWQSGDSSYEQYF. CDR3 in DNA: TGTGCCAGCAGCTGGCAGAGCGGGGACAGCTCCTACGAGCAGTACTTC.